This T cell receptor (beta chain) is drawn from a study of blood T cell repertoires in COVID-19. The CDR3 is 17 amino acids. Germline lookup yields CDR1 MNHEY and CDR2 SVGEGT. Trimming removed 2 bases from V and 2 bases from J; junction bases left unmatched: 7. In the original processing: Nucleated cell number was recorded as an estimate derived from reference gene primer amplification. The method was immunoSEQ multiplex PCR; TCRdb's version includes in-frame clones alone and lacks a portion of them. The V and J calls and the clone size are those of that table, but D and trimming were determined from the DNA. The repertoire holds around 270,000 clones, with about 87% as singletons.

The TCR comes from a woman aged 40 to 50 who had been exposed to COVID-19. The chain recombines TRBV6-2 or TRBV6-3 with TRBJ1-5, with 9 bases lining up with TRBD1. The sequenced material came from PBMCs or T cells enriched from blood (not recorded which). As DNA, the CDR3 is TGTGCCAGCAGTTACAACAGGGGGCGTAGGGGCAATCAGCCCCAGCATTTT. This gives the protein CASSYNRGRRGNQPQHF.